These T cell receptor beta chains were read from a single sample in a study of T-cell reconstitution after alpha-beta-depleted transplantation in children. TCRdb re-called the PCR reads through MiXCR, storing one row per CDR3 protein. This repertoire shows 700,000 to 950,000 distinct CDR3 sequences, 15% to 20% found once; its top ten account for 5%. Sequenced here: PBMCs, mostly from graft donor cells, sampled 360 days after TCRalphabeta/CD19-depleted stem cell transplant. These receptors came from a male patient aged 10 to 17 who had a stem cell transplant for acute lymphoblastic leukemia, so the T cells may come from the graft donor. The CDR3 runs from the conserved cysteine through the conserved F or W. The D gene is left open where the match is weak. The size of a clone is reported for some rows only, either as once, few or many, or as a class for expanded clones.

CDR3 DNA: TGCGCCAGCAGCTTGGCCGGGGAGGGTTACACTGAAGCTTTCTTT; CDR3 protein: CASSLAGEGYTEAFF; D gene: .; V gene: TRBV5-1; J gene: TRBJ1-1; clone size: many
CDR3 DNA: TGTGCCAGCTCACCAGGACAGGACGGGAACACTGAAGCTTTCTTT; CDR3 protein: CASSPGQDGNTEAFF; D gene: TRBD1; V gene: TRBV18; J gene: TRBJ1-1; clone size: few
CDR3 DNA: TGCGCCAGCAGCTTGCGGGAGGCCTCCTACAATGAGCAGTTCTTC; CDR3 protein: CASSLREASYNEQFF; D gene: TRBD2; V gene: TRBV5-1; J gene: TRBJ2-1; clone size: .
CDR3 DNA: TGTGCCAGCAGCGTAGAAGGGACTAGCGGCCCCTGGGAGCAGTTCTTC; CDR3 protein: CASSVEGTSGPWEQFF; D gene: TRBD2; V gene: TRBV9; J gene: TRBJ2-1; clone size: once
CDR3 DNA: TGCAGCGTTTGGCCACAAACCTCCTACAATGAGCAGTTCTTC; CDR3 protein: CSVWPQTSYNEQFF; D gene: .; V gene: TRBV29-1; J gene: TRBJ2-1; clone size: .
CDR3 DNA: TGTGCCAGCAGCTTAGTGGGGCTCAACGAGCAGTACTTC; CDR3 protein: CASSLVGLNEQYF; D gene: .; V gene: TRBV13; J gene: TRBJ2-7; clone size: many
CDR3 DNA: TGCGCCAGCAGCTTGGTTGCCTCTGGGGCCAACGTCCTGACTTTC; CDR3 protein: CASSLVASGANVLTF; D gene: .; V gene: TRBV5-1; J gene: TRBJ2-6; clone size: many
CDR3 DNA: TGCGCCAGCAGCCTAAACACCGGACTAGCGGGGAACAATGAGCAGTTCTTC; CDR3 protein: CASSLNTGLAGNNEQFF; D gene: TRBD2; V gene: TRBV4-1; J gene: TRBJ2-1; clone size: few
CDR3 DNA: TGCGCCAGCAGTCGGGGACGGACCCAAGAGACCCAGTACTTC; CDR3 protein: CASSRGRTQETQYF; D gene: .; V gene: TRBV5-1; J gene: TRBJ2-5; clone size: .
CDR3 DNA: TGTGCCAGCGACCTCGGCAATGAGCAGTTCTTC; CDR3 protein: CASDLGNEQFF; D gene: .; V gene: TRBV12-3/TRBV12-4; J gene: TRBJ2-1; clone size: few
CDR3 DNA: TGCGCCAGCAGCTTGAGCGGCAGAAGCCTCTCTTACGAGCAGCACTTC; CDR3 protein: CASSLSGRSLSYEQHF; D gene: .; V gene: TRBV5-1; J gene: TRBJ2-7; clone size: few
CDR3 DNA: TGCGCCAGCAGCTTGCCCCTAGACTCTGGGGCCAACGTCCTGACTTTC; CDR3 protein: CASSLPLDSGANVLTF; D gene: .; V gene: TRBV5-1; J gene: TRBJ2-6; clone size: many
CDR3 DNA: TGTGCCAGCAGCGGGAGCGGGAGAAGAGGTAATGAGCAGTTCTTC; CDR3 protein: CASSGSGRRGNEQFF; D gene: TRBD2; V gene: TRBV7-2; J gene: TRBJ2-1; clone size: .
CDR3 DNA: TGTGCCAGCGGCCCCTTAGAGCCAGTCCTCTACGAGCAGTACTTC; CDR3 protein: CASGPLEPVLYEQYF; D gene: .; V gene: TRBV28; J gene: TRBJ2-7; clone size: many
CDR3 DNA: TGTGCCAGCAGCTTAGCCTTCGTATCGGGTCTTGAGACCCAGTACTTC; CDR3 protein: CASSLAFVSGLETQYF; D gene: .; V gene: TRBV7-2; J gene: TRBJ2-5; clone size: few
CDR3 DNA: TGCAGTGCTAGAGAGATGGGACTAGCGGGAGGGAAGATGTACGAGCAGTACTTC; CDR3 protein: CSAREMGLAGGKMYEQYF; D gene: TRBD2; V gene: TRBV20-1; J gene: TRBJ2-7; clone size: .
CDR3 DNA: TGCAGTGCGGATCGACAGCTCTACGAGCAGTACTTC; CDR3 protein: CSADRQLYEQYF; D gene: .; V gene: TRBV20-1; J gene: TRBJ2-7; clone size: .
CDR3 DNA: TGCGCCAGCGCCCAAGAACCTAGGGGCCTAGATACGCAGTATTTT; CDR3 protein: CASAQEPRGLDTQYF; D gene: .; V gene: TRBV5-1; J gene: TRBJ2-3; clone size: few
CDR3 DNA: TGTGCCAGCAGCTTGCTTAGCGGGCCCTCCTACGAGCAGTACTTC; CDR3 protein: CASSLLSGPSYEQYF; D gene: TRBD2; V gene: TRBV7-8; J gene: TRBJ2-7; clone size: .
CDR3 DNA: TGTGCCAGCAGTTTAAGTCTCGGGTCCTACGAGCAGTACTTC; CDR3 protein: CASSLSLGSYEQYF; D gene: .; V gene: TRBV27; J gene: TRBJ2-7; clone size: many
CDR3 DNA: TGCGCCAGCAGCTTGGTCTCGCAAGGACTAGGAATCAAGGAGCAGTTCTTC; CDR3 protein: CASSLVSQGLGIKEQFF; D gene: TRBD2; V gene: TRBV5-1; J gene: TRBJ2-1; clone size: .
CDR3 DNA: TGTGCCAGCAGACGGGACCAGGGTTTCCAGCCCCAGCATTTT; CDR3 protein: CASRRDQGFQPQHF; D gene: .; V gene: TRBV7-9; J gene: TRBJ1-5; clone size: few
CDR3 DNA: TGTGCCAGCAGCCAAGATCTGATTAGCGGTAGCACAGATACGCAGTATTTT; CDR3 protein: CASSQDLISGSTDTQYF; D gene: .; V gene: TRBV3-1; J gene: TRBJ2-3; clone size: many
CDR3 DNA: TGTGCCAGCTCACGCGACCAAAACACCATATATTTT; CDR3 protein: CASSRDQNTIYF; D gene: .; V gene: TRBV18; J gene: TRBJ1-3; clone size: few
CDR3 DNA: TGTGCCAGCAGCTCCCGACGGCAGACTAGCGGGAGGGCCCTCGTCAAATACAATGAGCAGTTCTTC; CDR3 protein: CASSSRRQTSGRALVKYNEQFF; D gene: TRBD2; V gene: TRBV7-1; J gene: TRBJ2-1; clone size: .
CDR3 DNA: TGTGCCAGCAGTCCCGTGGAGAGCAATCAGCCCCAGCATTTT; CDR3 protein: CASSPVESNQPQHF; D gene: .; V gene: TRBV4-2; J gene: TRBJ1-5; clone size: many
CDR3 DNA: TGTGCCAGCAGCTTAGTAGCCGGGAGCAATCAGCCCCAGCATTTT; CDR3 protein: CASSLVAGSNQPQHF; D gene: .; V gene: TRBV5-1; J gene: TRBJ1-5; clone size: many